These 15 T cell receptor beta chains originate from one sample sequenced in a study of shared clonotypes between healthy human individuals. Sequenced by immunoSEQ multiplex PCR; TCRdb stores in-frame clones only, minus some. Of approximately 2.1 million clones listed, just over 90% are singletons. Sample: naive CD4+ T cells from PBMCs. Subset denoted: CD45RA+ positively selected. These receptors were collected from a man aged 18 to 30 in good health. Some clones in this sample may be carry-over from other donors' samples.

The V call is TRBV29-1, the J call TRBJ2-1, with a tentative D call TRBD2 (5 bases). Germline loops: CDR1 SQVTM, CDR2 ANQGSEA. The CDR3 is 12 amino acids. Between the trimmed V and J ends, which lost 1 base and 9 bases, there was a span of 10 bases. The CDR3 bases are TGCAGCGTTGAAGCGCTGGGAGTTGAGCAGTTCTTC. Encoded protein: CSVEALGVEQFF.

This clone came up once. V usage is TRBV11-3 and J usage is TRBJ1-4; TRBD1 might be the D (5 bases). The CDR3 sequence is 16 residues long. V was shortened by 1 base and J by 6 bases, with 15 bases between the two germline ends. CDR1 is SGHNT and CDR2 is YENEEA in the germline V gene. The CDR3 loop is CASSLAAGGCHEKLFF. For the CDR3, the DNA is TGTGCCAGCAGCTTAGCGGCGGGGGGTTGTCATGAAAAACTGTTTTTT. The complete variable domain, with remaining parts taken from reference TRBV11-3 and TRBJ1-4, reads EAGVVQSPRYKIIEKKQPVAFWCNPISGHNTLYWYLQNLGQGPELLIRYENEEAVDDSQLPKDRFSAERLKGVDSTLKIQPAELGDSAVYLCASSLAAGGCHEKLFFGSGTQLSVL.

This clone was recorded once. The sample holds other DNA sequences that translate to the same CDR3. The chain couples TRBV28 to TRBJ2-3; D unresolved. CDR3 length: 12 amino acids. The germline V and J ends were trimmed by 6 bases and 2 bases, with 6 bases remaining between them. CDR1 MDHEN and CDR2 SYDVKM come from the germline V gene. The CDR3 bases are TGTGCCAGCAGCCAGAACACAGATACGCAGTATTTT. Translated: CASSQNTDTQYF. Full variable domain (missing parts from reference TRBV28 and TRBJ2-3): DVKVTQSSRYLVKRTGEKVFLECVQDMDHENMFWYRQDPGLGLRLIYFSYDVKMKEKGDIPEGYSVSREKKERFSLILESASTNQTSMYLCASSQNTDTQYFGPGTRLTVL.

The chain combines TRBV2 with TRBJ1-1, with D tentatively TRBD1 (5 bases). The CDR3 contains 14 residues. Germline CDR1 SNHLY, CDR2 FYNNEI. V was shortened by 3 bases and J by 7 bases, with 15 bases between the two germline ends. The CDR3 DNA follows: TGTGCCAGCAGTGAGAGCCAGGGTTTAAGTGAAGCTTTCTTT. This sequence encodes CASSESQGLSEAFF.

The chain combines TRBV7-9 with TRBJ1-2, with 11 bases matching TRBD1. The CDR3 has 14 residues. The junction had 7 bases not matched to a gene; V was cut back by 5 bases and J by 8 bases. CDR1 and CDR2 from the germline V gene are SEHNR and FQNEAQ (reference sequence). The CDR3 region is CASSRSGQGGGYTF. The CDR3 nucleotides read TGTGCCAGCAGCCGATCGGGACAGGGGGGCGGCTACACCTTC.

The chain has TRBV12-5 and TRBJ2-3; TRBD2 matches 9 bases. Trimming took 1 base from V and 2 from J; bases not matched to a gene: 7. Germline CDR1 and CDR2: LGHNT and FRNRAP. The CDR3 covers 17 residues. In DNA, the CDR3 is TGTGCTAGTGGTTTGGACCTAGCGGGACGAGCCACAGATACGCAGTATTTT. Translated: CASGLDLAGRATDTQYF.

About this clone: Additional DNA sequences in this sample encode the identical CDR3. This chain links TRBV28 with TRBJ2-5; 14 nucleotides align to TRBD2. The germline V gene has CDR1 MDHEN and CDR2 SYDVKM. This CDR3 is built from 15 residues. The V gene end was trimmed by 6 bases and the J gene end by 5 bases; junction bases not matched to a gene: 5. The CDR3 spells CASSTGLAGVETQYF. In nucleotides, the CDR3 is TGTGCCAGCAGCACGGGACTAGCGGGAGTCGAGACCCAGTACTTC.

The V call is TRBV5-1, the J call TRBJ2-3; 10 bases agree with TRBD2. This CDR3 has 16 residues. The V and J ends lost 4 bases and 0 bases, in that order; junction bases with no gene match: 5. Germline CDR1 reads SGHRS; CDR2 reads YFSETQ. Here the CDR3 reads CASSRDSGGSTDTQYF. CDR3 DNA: TGCGCCAGCAGCCGAGATAGCGGGGGGAGCACAGATACGCAGTATTTT.

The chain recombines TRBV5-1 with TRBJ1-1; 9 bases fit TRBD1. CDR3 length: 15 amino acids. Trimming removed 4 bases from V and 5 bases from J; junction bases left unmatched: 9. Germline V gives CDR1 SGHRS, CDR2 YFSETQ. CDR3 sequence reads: CASSPGTGFVTEAFF. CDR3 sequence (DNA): TGCGCCAGCAGCCCCGGGACAGGGTTTGTAACTGAAGCTTTCTTT. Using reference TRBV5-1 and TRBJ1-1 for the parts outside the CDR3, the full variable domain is KAGVTQTPRYLIKTRGQQVTLSCSPISGHRSVSWYQQTPGQGLQFLFEYFSETQRNKGNFPGRFSGRQFSNSRSEMNVSTLELGDSALYLCASSPGTGFVTEAFFGQGTRLTVV.

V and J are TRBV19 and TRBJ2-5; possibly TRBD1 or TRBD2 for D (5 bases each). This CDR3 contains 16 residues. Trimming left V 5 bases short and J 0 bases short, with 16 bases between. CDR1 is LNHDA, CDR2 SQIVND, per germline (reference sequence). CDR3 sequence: CASSSTGTQYQETQYF. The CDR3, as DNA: TGTGCCAGTAGTTCGACCGGGACCCAGTACCAAGAGACCCAGTACTTC.

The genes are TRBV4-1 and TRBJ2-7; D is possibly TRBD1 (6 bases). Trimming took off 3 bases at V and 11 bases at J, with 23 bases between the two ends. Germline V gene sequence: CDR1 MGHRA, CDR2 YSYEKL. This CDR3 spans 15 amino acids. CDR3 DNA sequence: TGCGCCAGCAGCCAGGGTAGGACAGATGCCCTCGGGAAGTACTTC. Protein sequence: CASSQGRTDALGKYF.

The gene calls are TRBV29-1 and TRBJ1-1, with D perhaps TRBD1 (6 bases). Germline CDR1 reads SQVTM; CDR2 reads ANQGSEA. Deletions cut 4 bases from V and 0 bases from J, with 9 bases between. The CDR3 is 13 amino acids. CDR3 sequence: CSVGTEMNTEAFF. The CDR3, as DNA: TGCAGCGTTGGGACAGAAATGAACACTGAAGCTTTCTTT.

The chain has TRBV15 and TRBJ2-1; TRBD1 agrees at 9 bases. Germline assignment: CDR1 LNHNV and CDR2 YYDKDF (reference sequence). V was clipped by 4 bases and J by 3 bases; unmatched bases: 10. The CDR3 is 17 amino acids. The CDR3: CATSMRVGQGSYNEQFF. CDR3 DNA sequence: TGTGCCACCAGCATGAGAGTGGGACAGGGTAGCTACAATGAGCAGTTCTTC.

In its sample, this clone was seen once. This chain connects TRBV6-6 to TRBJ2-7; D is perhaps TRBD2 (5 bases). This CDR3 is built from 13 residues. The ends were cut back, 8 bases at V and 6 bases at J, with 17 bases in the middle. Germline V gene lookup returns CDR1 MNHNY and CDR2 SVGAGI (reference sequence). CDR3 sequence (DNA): TGTGCCAGCGCGGGCCAAGTCGAGTCCGAGCAGTACTTC. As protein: CASAGQVESEQYF.

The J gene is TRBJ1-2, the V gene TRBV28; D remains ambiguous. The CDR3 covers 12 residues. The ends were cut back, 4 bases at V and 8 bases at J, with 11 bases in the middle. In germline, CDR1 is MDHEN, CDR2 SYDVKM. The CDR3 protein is CASSSISGGYTF. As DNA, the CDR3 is TGTGCCAGCAGTTCAATCTCCGGGGGCTACACCTTC.